The rows below give T cell receptor beta chains drawn from one sample of a study of OX40 agonist ivuxolimab in advanced cancers. The protocol was immunoSEQ multiplex PCR, while the TCRdb copy is restricted to in-frame clones and leaves out a portion. Here the sample spans some 21,000 clones, around 80% being singletons. The sequenced sample was CD4+ or CD8+ T cells sorted from blood, obtained in a trial of the OX40 agonist ivuxolimab. Every receptor here comes from an adult with an advanced solid tumor such as melanoma, head and neck, liver or kidney cancer. The CDR3 runs from the conserved cysteine through the conserved F or W. A D gene is named only where the DNA matches it firmly. Size is omitted from some rows. Given values are once, few, many or a class for expanded clones.

J gene | clone size | D gene | CDR3 length | V gene | CDR3 DNA | CDR3 protein
TRBJ2-3 | few | TRBD2 | 15 | TRBV27 | TGTGCCAGCAGTTTGGCTAGCGGGGTCACAGATACGCAGTATTTT | CASSLASGVTDTQYF
TRBJ2-5 | . | . | 12 | TRBV7-2 | TGTGCCAGCAGCCCCTCAGGGCAGACCCAGTACTTC | CASSPSGQTQYF
TRBJ1-2 | once | . | 14 | TRBV9 | TGTGCCAGCAGCCCTGGATTCGGGGCTTTTGGCTACACCTTC | CASSPGFGAFGYTF
TRBJ2-1 | . | TRBD2 | 14 | TRBV29-1 | TGCAGCGGCTCCGGGACTATCCTTAGGGATGAGCAGTTCTTC | CSGSGTILRDEQFF
TRBJ1-1 | . | . | 11 | TRBV5-5 | TGTGCCAGCACCCTGGGGACTGAAGCTTTCTTT | CASTLGTEAFF
TRBJ1-5 | . | . | 14 | TRBV7-2 | TGTGCCAGCAGCTTTCTTTCGATGGATCAGCCCCAGCATTTT | CASSFLSMDQPQHF
TRBJ2-3 | . | . | 17 | TRBV9 | TGTGCCAGCAGCGGGGAAGGATCCACTACGAGCTTGGATACGCAGTATTTT | CASSGEGSTTSLDTQYF
TRBJ2-1 | few | TRBD1 | 15 | TRBV6-6 | TGTGCCAGCAGCCCAGACAGGGACCCCTACAATGAGCAGTTCTTC | CASSPDRDPYNEQFF
TRBJ2-3 | . | . | 15 | TRBV27 | TGTGCCAGCAGTCTCCAGGGTTATAGCACAGATACGCAGTATTTT | CASSLQGYSTDTQYF
TRBJ2-5 | . | TRBD1 | 15 | TRBV11-2 | TGTGCCAGCAGAGGTACCGGGACAGAGAGGGAGACCCAGTACTTC | CASRGTGTERETQYF
TRBJ2-3 | . | . | 17 | TRBV7-8 | TGTGCCAGCAGCTCCCCCCGAGGGACCCCAGGCACAGATACGCAGTATTTT | CASSSPRGTPGTDTQYF
TRBJ1-2 | . | . | 17 | TRBV4-1 | TGCGCCAGCAGCCACCAACTATCGGCCGACCGGCCCTATGGCTACACCTTC | CASSHQLSADRPYGYTF
TRBJ2-3 | . | TRBD2 | 17 | TRBV4-1 | TGCGCCAGCAGCCAAGGAGAACTAGCGGGGGAGGCAGATACGCAGTATTTT | CASSQGELAGEADTQYF
TRBJ1-5 | . | . | 15 | TRBV4-3 | TGCGCCAGCAGCCAAGTGGGAGGCAGAAATCAGCCCCAGCATTTT | CASSQVGGRNQPQHF
TRBJ1-3 | few | . | 15 | TRBV9 | TGTGCCAGCAGCGCCTTCGGGGGCTCTGGAAACACCATATATTTT | CASSAFGGSGNTIYF
TRBJ1-1 | . | . | 12 | TRBV6-5 | TGTGCCAGCAGTTACGGGCGGACTGAAGCTTTCTTT | CASSYGRTEAFF
TRBJ2-1 | . | . | 12 | TRBV30 | TGTGCCTGGAGTGTGGTAGCCAATGAGCAGTTCTTC | CAWSVVANEQFF
TRBJ2-3 | . | . | 15 | TRBV11-2 | TGTGCCAGCAGCCTCGGACAGTACCGCACAGATACGCAGTATTTT | CASSLGQYRTDTQYF
TRBJ2-3 | few | TRBD1 | 15 | TRBV6-4 | TGTGCCAGCAGTGCCGGGACAGGGGCGGGAGATACGCAGTATTTT | CASSAGTGAGDTQYF
TRBJ2-1 | . | TRBD1 | 14 | TRBV30 | TGTGCCTGGAGTTCTGGACAGGGCCGGAATGAGCAGTTCTTC | CAWSSGQGRNEQFF
TRBJ2-3 | . | . | 12 | TRBV27 | TGTGCCAGCAGTTTTACCACAGATACGCAGTATTTT | CASSFTTDTQYF
TRBJ1-2 | . | . | 17 | TRBV29-1 | TGCAGCGTTGAGGGGGTGGGGGTTGGCCCCTCTAACTATGGCTACACCTTC | CSVEGVGVGPSNYGYTF
TRBJ1-2 | . | . | 15 | TRBV29-1 | TGCAGCGTTGAATTGCAAGAAAAAGGTGACTATGGCTACACCTTC | CSVELQEKGDYGYTF
TRBJ1-5 | . | . | 15 | TRBV21-1 | TGTGCCAGCAGCAAGTCAGACGTGCCCAATCAGCCCCAGCATTTT | CASSKSDVPNQPQHF
TRBJ1-1 | once | TRBD1 | 16 | TRBV5-1 | TGCGCCAGCAGCTTGAGTGGGACAGGGTTGAACACTGAAGCTTTCTTT | CASSLSGTGLNTEAFF
TRBJ2-1 | . | TRBD2 | 14 | TRBV29-1 | TGCAGCGTTGAAGGAGCGGGGGGCAACAATGAACAGTTCTTC | CSVEGAGGNNEQFF
TRBJ1-6 | . | TRBD1 | 16 | TRBV5-1 | TGCGCCAGCAGCTTGTATAGGGACAGGGCTCTCTCACCCCTCCACTTT | CASSLYRDRALSPLHF
TRBJ2-7 | . | . | 15 | TRBV6-5 | TGTGCCAGCAGTTACTCTTCGTGGCGGGACTACGAGCAGTACTTC | CASSYSSWRDYEQYF
TRBJ1-4 | . | . | 14 | TRBV2 | TGTGCCAGCAGTTTCCAGGGTTTTAATGAAAAACTGTTTTTT | CASSFQGFNEKLFF
TRBJ1-3 | . | . | 16 | TRBV11-2 | TGTGCCAGCAGCGTGGGTGGTTGGACTCCAGGAAACACCATATATTTT | CASSVGGWTPGNTIYF
TRBJ1-2 | . | TRBD1 | 16 | TRBV4-1 | TGCGCCAGCAGCCAGACCGGGACAGCTTCTAACTATGGCTACACCTTC | CASSQTGTASNYGYTF
TRBJ1-1 | . | TRBD1 | 15 | TRBV11-2 | TGTGCCAGCAGCCACGGACAGGGGATGAACACTGAAGCTTTCTTT | CASSHGQGMNTEAFF
TRBJ2-7 | . | . | 17 | TRBV7-9 | TGTGCCAGCAGCTTAGAGGGGGAGGGGGCGCATGATAACGAGCAGTACTTC | CASSLEGEGAHDNEQYF